This TCR beta chain was obtained from a study of T-cell memory formation after mild COVID-19. Notes on the study in general: That cross-reactive memory joined was suggested by some responding clones appearing in pre-infection memory. CM and EM subsets held most contracting CD4+ clones; EMRA held CD8+ ones.

Constant-segment primers served in 5'RACE that generated TCR alpha and TCR beta cDNA libraries bearing sample barcodes and UMIs. A single record per CDR3 protein comes from TCRdb applying MiXCR to the 5' RACE reads. The repertoire holds some 97,000 distinct CDR3 sequences, with over 8.5% as singletons. Between the trimmed V and J ends, which lost 1 base and 2 bases, there was a span of 12 bases. The length of the CDR3 is 15 residues. Germline CDR1 MGHRA, CDR2 YSYEKL. This clonotype was counted ten times or more. Its antigen is unknown. The sequence derives from a man aged 18 to 30 who had mild COVID-19 (a few samples of this study predate the infection). Cell type and time point are not known. Sequencing was done on a sample of PBMCs or a T cell subset sorted from them (not recorded which). This chain uses TRBV4-1 with TRBJ2-7; D might be TRBD1 or TRBD2, each matching 5 bases. CDR3 loop: CASSQGPGATYEQYF. The CDR3 nucleotides read TGCGCCAGCAGCCAAGGCCCCGGGGCCACCTACGAGCAGTACTTC.